This T cell receptor beta chain was captured by sequencing in a study of blood T cell repertoires in COVID-19. Turning to the study itself: In each case, the material was cDNA or gDNA derived from T cells, B-cell-depleted T cells, or PBMCs.

The CDR3 is 15 amino acids. CDR1 is SNHLY, CDR2 FYNNEI, per germline. V lost 8 bases to trimming and J lost 6 bases; unmatched junction nucleotides: 9. Authors' analysis steps: Estimation of nucleated cell counts relied on the amplification of reference gene primers. Measured with immunoSEQ multiplex PCR; TCRdb has only the in-frame clones, and not every one. That table furnishes V, J and clone size, whereas the DNA furnished D and trimming. The top ten clones hold roughly 4.5% of a sample with fewer than 200,000 clones, under 95% of them seen once. The sequence was obtained from a man between 18 and 29 years old with COVID-19, enrolled during active disease. Sequencing was done on a sample of peripheral blood. The chain has TRBV2 and TRBJ1-5, with 11 bases matching TRBD1. The CDR3 bases are TGTGCCAGCCGCCAAACGGGACAGGGGGTTCAGCCCCAGCATTTT. Protein product: CASRQTGQGVQPQHF.